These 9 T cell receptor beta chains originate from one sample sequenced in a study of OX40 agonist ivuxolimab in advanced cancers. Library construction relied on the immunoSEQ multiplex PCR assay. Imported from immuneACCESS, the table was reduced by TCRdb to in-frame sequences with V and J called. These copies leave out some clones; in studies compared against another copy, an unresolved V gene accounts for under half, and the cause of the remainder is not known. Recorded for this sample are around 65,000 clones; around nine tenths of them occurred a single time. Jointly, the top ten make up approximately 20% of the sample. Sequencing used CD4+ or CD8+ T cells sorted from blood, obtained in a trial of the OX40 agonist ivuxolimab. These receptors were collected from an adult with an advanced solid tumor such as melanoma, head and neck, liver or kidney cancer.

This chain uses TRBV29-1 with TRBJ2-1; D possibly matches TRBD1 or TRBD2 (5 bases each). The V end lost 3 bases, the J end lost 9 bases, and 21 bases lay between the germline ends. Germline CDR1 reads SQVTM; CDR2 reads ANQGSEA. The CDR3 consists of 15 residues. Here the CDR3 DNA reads TGCAGCGTTGAGGGGGTAGAGGGATCGGGGATTGAGCAGTTCTTC. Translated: CSVEGVEGSGIEQFF.

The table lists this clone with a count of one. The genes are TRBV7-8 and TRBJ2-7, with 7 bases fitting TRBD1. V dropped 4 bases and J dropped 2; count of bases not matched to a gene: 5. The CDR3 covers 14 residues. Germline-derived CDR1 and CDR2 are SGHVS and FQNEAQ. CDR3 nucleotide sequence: TGTGCCAGCAGCTCAGGGGGTAAGCCCTACGAGCAGTACTTC. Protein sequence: CASSSGGKPYEQYF.

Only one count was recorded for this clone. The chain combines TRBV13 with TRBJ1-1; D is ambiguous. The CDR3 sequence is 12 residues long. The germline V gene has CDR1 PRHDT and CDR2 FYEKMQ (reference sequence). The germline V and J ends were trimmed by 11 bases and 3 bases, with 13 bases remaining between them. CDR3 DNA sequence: TGTGCCGCAGGCGATGGCTACACTGAAGCTTTCTTT. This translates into CAAGDGYTEAFF.

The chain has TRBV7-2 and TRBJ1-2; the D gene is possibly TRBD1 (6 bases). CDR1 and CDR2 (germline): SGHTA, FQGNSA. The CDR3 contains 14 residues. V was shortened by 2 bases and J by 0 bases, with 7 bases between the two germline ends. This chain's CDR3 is CASSLPGANYGYTF. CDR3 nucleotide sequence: TGTGCCAGCAGCTTACCAGGGGCTAACTATGGCTACACCTTC.

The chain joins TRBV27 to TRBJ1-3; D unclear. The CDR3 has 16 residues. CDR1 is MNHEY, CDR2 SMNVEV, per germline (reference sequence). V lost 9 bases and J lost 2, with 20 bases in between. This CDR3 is CASSYGRPEAGNTIYF. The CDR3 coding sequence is TGTGCCAGTAGCTATGGACGCCCTGAGGCTGGAAACACCATATATTTT.

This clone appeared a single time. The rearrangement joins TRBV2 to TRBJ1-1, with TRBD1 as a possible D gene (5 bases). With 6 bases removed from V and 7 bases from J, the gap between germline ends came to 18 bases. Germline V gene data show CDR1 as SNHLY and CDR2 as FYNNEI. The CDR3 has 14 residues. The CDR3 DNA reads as TGTGCCAGCAGGGAACCAGGGCGATCCTATGAAGCTTTCTTT. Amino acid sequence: CASREPGRSYEAFF.

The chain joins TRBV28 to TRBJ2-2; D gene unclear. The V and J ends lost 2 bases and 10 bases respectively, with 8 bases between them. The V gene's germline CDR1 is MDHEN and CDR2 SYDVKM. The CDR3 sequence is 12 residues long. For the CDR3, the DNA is TGTGCCAGCAGTTTACTGGGCGTGGAGCTGTTTTTT. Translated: CASSLLGVELFF.

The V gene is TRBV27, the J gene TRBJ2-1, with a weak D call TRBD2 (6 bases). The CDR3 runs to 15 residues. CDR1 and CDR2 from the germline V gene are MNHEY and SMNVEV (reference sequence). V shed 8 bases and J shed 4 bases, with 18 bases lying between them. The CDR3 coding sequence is TGTGCCAGCGGAGGGCTCGGCTACTTTTACAATGAGCAGTTCTTC. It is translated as CASGGLGYFYNEQFF.

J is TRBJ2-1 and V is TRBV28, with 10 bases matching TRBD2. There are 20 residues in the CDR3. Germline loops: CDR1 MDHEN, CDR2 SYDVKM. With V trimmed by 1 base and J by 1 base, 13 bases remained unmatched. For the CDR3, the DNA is TGTGCCAGCAGTTTATTTACGGGCAGGATTAGCGGGGGGTCCTACAATGAGCAGTTCTTC. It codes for CASSLFTGRISGGSYNEQFF.